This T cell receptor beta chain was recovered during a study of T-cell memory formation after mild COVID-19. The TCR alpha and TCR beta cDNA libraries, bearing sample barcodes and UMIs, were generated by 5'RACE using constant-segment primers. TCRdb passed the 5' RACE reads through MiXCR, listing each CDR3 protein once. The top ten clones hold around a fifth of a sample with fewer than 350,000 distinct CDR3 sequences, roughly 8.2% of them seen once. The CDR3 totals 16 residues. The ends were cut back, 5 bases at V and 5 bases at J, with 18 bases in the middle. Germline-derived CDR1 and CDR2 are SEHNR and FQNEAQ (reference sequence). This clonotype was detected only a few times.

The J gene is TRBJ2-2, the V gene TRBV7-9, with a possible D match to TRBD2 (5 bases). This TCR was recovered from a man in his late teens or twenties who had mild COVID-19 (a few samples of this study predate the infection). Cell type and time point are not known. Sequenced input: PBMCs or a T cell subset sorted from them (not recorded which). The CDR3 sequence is CASSHYTAETTGELFF. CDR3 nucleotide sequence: TGTGCCAGCAGCCACTACACAGCGGAGACAACCGGGGAGCTGTTTTTT. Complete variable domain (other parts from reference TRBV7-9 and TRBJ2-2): DTGVSQNPRHKITKRGQNVTFRCDPISEHNRLYWYRQTLGQGPEFLTYFQNEAQLEKSRLLSDRFSAERPKGSFSTLEIQRTEQGDSAMYLCASSHYTAETTGELFFGEGSRLTVL.